This TCR beta chain comes out of a study of T-cell reconstitution after alpha-beta-depleted transplantation in children. Library preparation (for TCRbeta) was performed with unique molecular identifiers. Each CDR3 protein is one row after TCRdb ran MiXCR on the PCR reads. The top ten hold over 3% of the sample, which has 450,000 to 600,000 distinct CDR3 sequences, around 20% seen once. This receptor was identified in a human donor who donated a stem cell graft to a child with acute lymphoblastic leukemia. This material consisted of PBMCs from the stem cell graft donor, taken from the stem cell graft.

Written as DNA, the CDR3 is TGTGCCAGCAGTTTATTGTCCTCACAGACCGGGGAGCTGTTTTTT. It specifies CASSLLSSQTGELFF. V usage is TRBV27 and J usage is TRBJ2-2; D uncertain. The ends were cut back, 1 base at V and 5 bases at J, with 11 bases in the middle. The CDR3 has 15 residues. The germline gives CDR1 MNHEY, CDR2 SMNVEV (reference sequence).